A selection of T cell receptor beta chains follows, all from one sample in a study of T cells in Graves' hyperthyroidism and ophthalmopathy. Using its own MiXCR run on the multiplex PCR reads, TCRdb lists one record per CDR3 protein. Of fewer than 850,000 distinct CDR3 sequences listed, 17% are singletons. The sample taken for sequencing was blood. The receptors stem from a man in his forties or fifties with Graves' hyperthyroidism. Both conserved end residues are part of each CDR3. Fields, in order: clone size, J gene, V gene, D gene, CDR3 DNA, CDR3 protein. D genes are given only for firm matches. Some rows have no size entry. The others give once, few or many, or a class for an expanded clone.

>-|TRBJ1-1|TRBV7-8|-
TGTGCCAGCAGTCCCATCGTTTTCATGAACACTGAAGCTTTCTTT
CASSPIVFMNTEAFF
>many|TRBJ2-3|TRBV2|-
TGTGCCAGCAGCAGACGAGAAGAGGGACCAGGCACAGATACGCAGTATTTT
CASSRREEGPGTDTQYF
>few|TRBJ2-7|TRBV9|-
TGTGCCAGCAGCACTTTGAGCGGTCCCTCCTACGAGCAGTACTTC
CASSTLSGPSYEQYF
>-|TRBJ2-1|TRBV29-1|TRBD2
TGCAGCTCTTGGGACGGGGGGGCGTTCTTC
CSSWDGGAFF
>few|TRBJ1-1|TRBV6-2/TRBV6-3|-
TGTGCCAGCAGTTACTGGCGGGGCGGCACTGAAGCTTTCTTT
CASSYWRGGTEAFF
>many|TRBJ2-5|TRBV27|TRBD1
TGTGCCAGCAGAGAGACAGGGAGAGAGACCCAGTACTTC
CASRETGRETQYF
>many|TRBJ1-1|TRBV12-3/TRBV12-4|-
TGTGCCAGCAGTTTATGGCAGTGGGACACTAGGTTGAACACTGAAGCTTTCTTT
CASSLWQWDTRLNTEAFF
>many|TRBJ1-1|TRBV7-2|-
TGTGCCAGCAGCTCATCTAACACTGAAGCTTTCTTT
CASSSSNTEAFF
>many|TRBJ2-6|TRBV28|-
TGTGCCAGCAGTCCCCCGACAGGCCTAGCCTCTGGGGCCAACGTCCTGACTTTC
CASSPPTGLASGANVLTF
>-|TRBJ2-5|TRBV29-1|-
TGCAGCGTTGAGGGGTTGGGGCAAAGGGAGACCCAGTACTTC
CSVEGLGQRETQYF
>many|TRBJ2-7|TRBV5-1|-
TGCGCCAGCAGCTTGATCAACGGTCAGGGAGACGAGCAGTACTTC
CASSLINGQGDEQYF
>-|TRBJ2-2|TRBV19|-
TGTGCCAGTAGTCTACCGGCCATTGGGGAGCTGTTTTTT
CASSLPAIGELFF
>many|TRBJ1-2|TRBV6-2/TRBV6-3|-
TGTGCCAGCAGCAAACCTCGTGAGACAGCCTATGGCTACACCTTC
CASSKPRETAYGYTF
>many|TRBJ1-1|TRBV19|TRBD1
TGTGCCGTCCGGGACAGGCTTTCTGAAGCTTTCTTT
CAVRDRLSEAFF
>few|TRBJ1-6|TRBV28|TRBD1
TGTGCCAGCAGTTTAGGGACAGGCCCGTATAATTCACCCCTCCACTTT
CASSLGTGPYNSPLHF
>few|TRBJ1-2|TRBV6-1|-
TGTGCCAGCAGAGGCGGGGGGTTGGGTGGCTACACCTTC
CASRGGGLGGYTF
>-|TRBJ1-1|TRBV29-1|TRBD1
TGCAGCGTGTGGGACAGAACGATTACCACTGAAGCTTTCTTT
CSVWDRTITTEAFF
>many|TRBJ2-1|TRBV2|TRBD2
TGTGCCAGCAGTGAATTAGGGACTAGCGTCAGCTCCTACAATGAGCAGTTCTTC
CASSELGTSVSSYNEQFF
>many|TRBJ2-5|TRBV5-6|-
TGTGCCAGCAGCTTGGCGGGACACCGCGAAGAGACCCAGTACTTC
CASSLAGHREETQYF
>few|TRBJ2-1|TRBV5-1|TRBD1
TGCGCCAGCAGCTTGGGACAGGGGATGGAGGAGCAGTTCTTC
CASSLGQGMEEQFF
>many|TRBJ2-1|TRBV19|-
TGTGCCAGTAGGGCCGGGACAGGGGGACTAGCGGAATACAATGAGCAGTTCTTC
CASRAGTGGLAEYNEQFF
>-|TRBJ1-2|TRBV7-8|TRBD1
TGTGCCAGCAGCCACTACGACAGGGGGCCTTATGGCTACACCTTC
CASSHYDRGPYGYTF
>few|TRBJ2-7|TRBV6-5|-
TGTGCCAGCAGTTTTCGGGACAACGCCTACGAGCAGTACTTC
CASSFRDNAYEQYF
>-|TRBJ1-2|TRBV5-5|-
TGTACCAGCACCATAAACGAAGCCTATGGCTACACCTTC
CTSTINEAYGYTF
>many|TRBJ2-3|TRBV2|-
TGTGCCAGCAGTGAGGATGTAGCGTTGAGCACAGATACGCAGTATTTT
CASSEDVALSTDTQYF
>few|TRBJ2-1|TRBV19|TRBD1
TGTGCCAGTAGTCCGAACTTGGGACAGGGAGAGGGAAATGAGCAGTTCTTC
CASSPNLGQGEGNEQFF
>-|TRBJ1-2|TRBV12-3/TRBV12-4|-
TGTGCCAGCAGTTTTTCCCGGGTCGGGAATTATGGCTACACCTTC
CASSFSRVGNYGYTF
>-|TRBJ2-1|TRBV6-1|TRBD2
TGTGCCAGTGGACTAGCGGGAGCGGGCTACAATGAGCAGTTCTTC
CASGLAGAGYNEQFF